A single T cell receptor beta chain is shown here with its context. Its antigen is undetermined. Germline CDR1 LGHDT, CDR2 YNNKEL (reference sequence). The CDR3 covers 20 residues. This entry belongs to a study of monozygotic twins with inflammatory bowel disease. General study points: Evidence failed to back one strong IBD-linked signal or clonotype.

Every donor provided one blood sample measuring approximately 2.7 ml. TCRdb reprocessed the 5' RACE reads and stores each CDR3 protein as one record, lacking DNA. The record lists 300,000 to 400,000 distinct CDR3 sequences, of which the ten most abundant hold around 2%. The specimen was blood. J is TRBJ2-6 and V is TRBV3-1; TCRdb calls TRBD1, which cannot be checked without DNA. The clonotype comes from a human donor with ulcerative colitis or Crohn's disease, or a healthy co-twin of an affected twin (not recorded which). The CDR3: CASSQSTFGRNSAGANVLTF.